This T cell receptor (beta chain) was captured in a study of shared clonotypes between healthy human individuals. Study in general: Each donor's CD4 naive and CD4 memory cells filled three plates apiece, CD8 naive two, and CD8 memory one.

The germline gives CDR1 MGHRA, CDR2 YSYEKL. V was clipped by 3 bases and J by 1 base, with 14 bases between them. The CDR3 spans 16 residues. Across several immunoSEQ plates, the genomic DNA of each subset was split evenly. The data were produced by immunoSEQ multiplex PCR, yet TCRdb's version contains in-frame clones alone and is incomplete. Among approximately 2.3 million clones listed, 80% to 95% were seen once. Recent vaccinations or acute infections were absent in the healthy HIV-negative adult donors. Concerning this clone itself: The antigen is unknown.

Study-level findings and limits: The authors sampled blood alone, and tissue repertoires likely differ.

The sequence came from a young man in good health. Some clones in this sample may be carry-over from other donors' samples. This sequence joins TRBV4-1 and TRBJ2-3; D may match TRBD1 or TRBD2 (6 bases each). What was sequenced was naive CD4+ T cells from PBMCs. As for subset: CD45RA+ positively selected. DNA of the CDR3: TGCGCCAGCAGCCAGGAACTGGGGGGCGGCACAGATACGCAGTATTTT. This encodes CASSQELGGGTDTQYF.